This T cell receptor (beta chain) was sequenced for a study of beta chain features in type 1 diabetes. V shed 4 bases and J 0 bases; nucleotides not matched to a gene: 10. Per germline, CDR1 SGDLS and CDR2 YYNGEE. The CDR3 has 19 residues. The study reverse transcribed the entire isolated RNA, so it sequenced expressed TCRB transcripts. Produced via immunoSEQ multiplex PCR; TCRdb's table is partial and in-frame only. The table records about 330,000 clones, approximately 9.9% of them present only once. There are a few counts of this clone. The chain links TRBV9 to TRBJ2-6, with 10 bases lining up with TRBD1. This TCR was recovered from a woman aged 25-40 years in good health. Sequencing was done on a sample of naive CD4+ T cells from blood. The CDR3 protein is CASSPPLGQGRSGANVLTF. The CDR3 DNA reads TGTGCCAGCAGCCCTCCCTTGGGACAGGGGCGCTCTGGGGCCAACGTCCTGACTTTC.